The rows below give T cell receptor beta chains drawn from one sample of a study of cytomegalovirus exposure and HLA in healthy donors. Clones were sequenced by immunoSEQ multiplex PCR, and TCRdb holds only the in-frame ones, with some missing. The table has 210,000 or so clones, approximately 84% seen once. Sequencing was performed on PBMCs. These receptors all stem from a middle-aged woman in good health and CMV-seronegative. Both conserved end residues are part of each CDR3. Each record gives: clone size, D gene, V gene, J gene, CDR3 protein. D genes are given only for firm matches. Part of the rows lack a size; the others show once, few, many or a class for expanded clones.

>.|TRBD1|TRBV5-1|TRBJ1-2
CASSLAPGTGKGYTF
>once|TRBD1|TRBV25-1|TRBJ1-5
CASSETGVDQPQHF
>.|TRBD2|TRBV4-1|TRBJ2-1
CASSALAGVENEQFF
>.|.|TRBV7-2|TRBJ1-6
CASSPYRENSPLHF
>.|.|TRBV30|TRBJ2-5
CAWSRAQETQYF
>.|TRBD1|TRBV19|TRBJ1-1
CASSIGSRDRFHTEAFF
>.|.|TRBV19|TRBJ2-3
CASSILGVLGTDTQYF
>.|.|TRBV30|TRBJ1-4
CAWGGSLRTEKLFF
>.|.|TRBV18|TRBJ1-2
CASSPSGDGYTF
>.|.|TRBV6-1|TRBJ1-3
CASRKEGFSGNTIYF
>.|.|TRBV4-3|TRBJ2-2
CASSPSWIARRELFF
>.|.|TRBV4-1|TRBJ2-1
CASSGRLEEQFF
>.|.|TRBV6-5|TRBJ2-7
CASSSLGEYEQYF
>.|.|TRBV11-2|TRBJ1-1
CASSLAGVNTEAFF
>.|.|TRBV2|TRBJ1-1
CASSVLQANTEAFF
>.|.|TRBV4-1|TRBJ1-2
CASSQGGLFPIRGYTF
>.|.|TRBV7-6|TRBJ2-7
CASSLIAPNTKSYEQYF
>.|.|TRBV9|TRBJ1-1
CASSVSGNTEAFF
>.|.|TRBV7-9|TRBJ2-7
CASSLTGQSSYEQYF
>.|.|TRBV11-3|TRBJ2-7
CASSLYPESEQYF
>.|TRBD1|TRBV30|TRBJ1-6
CAWDRDDSPLHF
>.|.|TRBV2|TRBJ1-2
CAREFNRVWGYTF
>.|TRBD1|TRBV4-2|TRBJ1-2
CASSQERRGQAYYTF
>.|.|TRBV19|TRBJ2-5
CASSMGQTETQYF
>once|.|TRBV27|TRBJ1-4
CASSHHGEGEKLFF
>.|.|TRBV29-1|TRBJ2-3
CSVDLAWGTDTQYF
>.|TRBD1|TRBV7-6|TRBJ1-6
CASSDGQGRTSPLHF
>.|.|TRBV4-3|TRBJ1-2
CASSSSRGLNYGYTF
>once|.|TRBV6-5|TRBJ2-3
CASSQSPQSTDTQYF
>.|.|TRBV9|TRBJ1-2
CASSVNPENYGYTF
>.|.|TRBV19|TRBJ2-5
CASSKGTISGEQYF
>few|TRBD1|TRBV5-8|TRBJ2-7
CASSFAGTGVYEQYF
>.|.|TRBV6-5|TRBJ1-1
CASSNRGAALTEAFF
>once|.|TRBV2|TRBJ2-5
CASSYMKETQYF
>.|.|TRBV6-1|TRBJ1-1
CASSPAEGGGAFF
>.|.|TRBV5-4|TRBJ1-1
CASSWGGTEAFF
>.|.|TRBV7-2|TRBJ2-7
CASSLVVRQTDEQYF
>.|.|TRBV6-6|TRBJ1-6
CASSYSADNSPLHF
>.|.|TRBV4-3|TRBJ2-1
CASSLSVSSYNEQFF
>.|TRBD1|TRBV7-9|TRBJ2-7
CASSSSPGQPYEQYF
>.|TRBD1|TRBV11-2|TRBJ2-4
CASSRQGMGTLNIQYF
>few|.|TRBV5-1|TRBJ1-4
CASSKGRSTNEKLFF